The present entry profiles one TCR beta chain with its context. Its binding antigen is unknown. Nothing much larger sits one base from this clone, and base qualities are not available. TCRbeta CDR3 regions were amplified from genomic DNA using the immunoSEQ Assay, a bias-controlled multiplex PCR. From the authors' description of their analysis: Within the assay, amplification of reference gene primers was used to estimate how many nucleated cells each sample contained. To quantify the absolute abundance of each unique TCRbeta CDR3 rearrangement, sequence reads were collapsed and filtered. Productive Simpson clonality was computed per sample as the square root of Simpson's diversity index over productive rearrangements. TCRdb took over this immuneACCESS table, retaining in-frame rearrangements with V and J assigned. Such tables are incomplete; in checked studies, under half of the missing clones stem from an unresolved V gene, and the remainder is unexplained. V, J and clone size derive from that table, while D and trimming were established from the DNA sequence. This sample gives about 120,000 clones in total; 80% of them show up just once. The ten biggest clones cover 16% of the sample.

Whole blood was collected in K2EDTA tubes by collaborating institutions according to the institutions' own protocols. Collaborator samples were shipped for TCRbeta analysis as frozen whole blood, isolated PBMCs, or DNA extracted from either sample type. The data originate from a study of blood T cell repertoires in COVID-19 (dated by TCRdb to 2018 to 2020). General notes on the study: Samples from collaborators originated in the United States, Italy and Spain and spanned both the acute and convalescent phases of COVID-19. Sample metadata almost always included a de-identified subject ID, COVID-19 status, age in years and sex. Where available, HLA class I and class II types were taken from metadata supplied by the sample provider and were not determined by assay-based typing. The repertoires were made available in a free public database intended to serve as a resource for research on the immune response to SARS-CoV-2. The material from the prospective study consisted of cDNA or gDNA derived from T cells, B-cell-depleted T cells, or PBMCs. Samples were obtained from the ongoing ImmuneRACE study (first 160 participants) and from 1,000 to 1,500 subjects provided by 6 global collaborators. Subjects who had been exposed to COVID-19, were actively infected with it, or had recovered from it provided the deeply sampled blood TCRbeta repertoires that made up the dataset. Study-wide findings and limitations: Clinical and demographic metadata were provided uncurated, with the amount varying by source and participant.

Germline trimming amounts to 5 bases on V and 2 bases on J, with 7 as the count of junction bases outside the gene matches. Including cysteine and phenylalanine, the CDR3 has 16 amino acids. The DNA shown is the 48-base CDR3, in frame from base 1. CDR1 and CDR2, per the germline V gene, are SGHTA and FQGTGA. Sequencing was performed on peripheral blood. The sequence joins TRBV7-3 to TRBJ2-1; 9 bases in between match TRBD2. This receptor was identified in a man aged 60 to 75 with active or convalescent COVID-19. CDR3 sequence: CASSPRLAETYNEQFF. The bases are TGTGCCAGCAGCCCCCGACTAGCGGAAACCTACAATGAGCAGTTCTTC.